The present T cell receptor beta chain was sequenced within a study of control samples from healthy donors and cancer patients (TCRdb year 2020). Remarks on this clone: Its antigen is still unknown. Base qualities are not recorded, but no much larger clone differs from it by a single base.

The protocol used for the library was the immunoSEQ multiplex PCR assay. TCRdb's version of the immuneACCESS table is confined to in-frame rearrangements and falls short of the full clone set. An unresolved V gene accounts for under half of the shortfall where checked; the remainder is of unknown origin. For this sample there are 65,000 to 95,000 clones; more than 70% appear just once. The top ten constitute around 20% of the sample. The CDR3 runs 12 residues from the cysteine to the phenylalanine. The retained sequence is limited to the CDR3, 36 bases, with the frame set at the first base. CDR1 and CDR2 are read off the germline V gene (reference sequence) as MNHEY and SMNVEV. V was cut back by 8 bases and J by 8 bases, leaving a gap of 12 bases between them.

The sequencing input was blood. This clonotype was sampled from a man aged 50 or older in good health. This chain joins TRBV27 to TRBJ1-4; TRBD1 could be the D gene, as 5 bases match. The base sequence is TGTGCCAGCGGGGGATACAGGGAAAAACTGTTTTTT. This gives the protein CASGGYREKLFF.